Below, one T cell receptor (beta chain) is given with its context. This specimen belongs to a study of control samples from healthy donors and cancer patients. In germline, CDR1 is SGHDT, CDR2 YYEEEE. This CDR3 spans 16 amino acids. V dropped 0 bases and J dropped 0 bases, with 9 bases sitting between them. Clones were read by immunoSEQ multiplex PCR, and TCRdb kept only the in-frame ones, dropping some. The sample lists roughly 120,000 clones, about 91% occurring once. Sequencing was carried out using blood. The sequence derives from a man in his forties in good health. This rearrangement joins TRBV5-6 to TRBJ2-2; D unclear. The CDR3 DNA reads as TGTGCCAGCAGCTTGGGCCCAAACGCGAACACCGGGGAGCTGTTTTTT. This sequence encodes CASSLGPNANTGELFF.